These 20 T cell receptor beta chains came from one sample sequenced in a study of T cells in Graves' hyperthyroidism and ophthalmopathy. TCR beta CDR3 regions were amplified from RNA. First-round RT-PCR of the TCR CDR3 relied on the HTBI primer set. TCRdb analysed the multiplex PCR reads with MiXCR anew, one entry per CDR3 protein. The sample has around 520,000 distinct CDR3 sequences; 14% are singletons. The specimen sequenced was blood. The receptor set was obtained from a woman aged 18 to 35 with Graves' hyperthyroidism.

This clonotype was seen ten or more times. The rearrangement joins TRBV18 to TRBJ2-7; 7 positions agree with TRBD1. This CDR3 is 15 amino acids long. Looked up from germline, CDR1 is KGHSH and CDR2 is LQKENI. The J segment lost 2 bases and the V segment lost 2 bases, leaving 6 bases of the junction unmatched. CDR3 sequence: CASSPRTTGAYEQYF. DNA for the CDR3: TGTGCCAGCTCACCAAGGACAACAGGGGCCTACGAGCAGTACTTC.

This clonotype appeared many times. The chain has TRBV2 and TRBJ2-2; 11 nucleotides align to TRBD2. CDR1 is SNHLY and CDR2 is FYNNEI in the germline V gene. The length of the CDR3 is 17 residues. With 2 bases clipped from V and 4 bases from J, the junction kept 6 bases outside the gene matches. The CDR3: CASSEPWLAGGTGELFF. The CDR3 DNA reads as TGTGCCAGCAGTGAACCTTGGCTAGCGGGAGGCACCGGGGAGCTGTTTTTT.

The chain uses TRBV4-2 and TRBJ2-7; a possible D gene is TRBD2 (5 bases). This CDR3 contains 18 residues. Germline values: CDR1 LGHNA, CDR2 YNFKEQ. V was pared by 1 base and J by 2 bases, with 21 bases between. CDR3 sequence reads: CASSQGRLLSGTAYEQYF. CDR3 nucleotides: TGTGCCAGCAGCCAAGGACGCCTACTAAGCGGAACTGCCTACGAGCAGTACTTC.

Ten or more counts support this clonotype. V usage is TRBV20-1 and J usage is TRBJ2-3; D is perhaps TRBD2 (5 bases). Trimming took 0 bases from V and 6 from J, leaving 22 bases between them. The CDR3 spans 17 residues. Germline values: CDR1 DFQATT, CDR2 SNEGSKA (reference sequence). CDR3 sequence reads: CSARDPQAARGWDTQYF. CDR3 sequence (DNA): TGCAGTGCTAGAGATCCACAAGCGGCTAGAGGTTGGGATACGCAGTATTTT.

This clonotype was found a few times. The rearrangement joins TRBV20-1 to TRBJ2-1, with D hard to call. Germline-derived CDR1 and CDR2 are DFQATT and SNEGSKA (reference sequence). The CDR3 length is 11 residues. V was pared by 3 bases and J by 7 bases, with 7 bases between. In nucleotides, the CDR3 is TGCAGTGCTAGGGGATGGAATGAGCAGTTCTTC. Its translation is CSARGWNEQFF.

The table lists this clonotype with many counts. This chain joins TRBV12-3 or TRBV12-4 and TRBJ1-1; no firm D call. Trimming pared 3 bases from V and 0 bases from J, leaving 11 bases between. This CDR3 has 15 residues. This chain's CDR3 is CASSFGSQMNTEAFF. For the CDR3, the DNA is TGTGCCAGCAGTTTCGGCAGCCAGATGAACACTGAAGCTTTCTTT.

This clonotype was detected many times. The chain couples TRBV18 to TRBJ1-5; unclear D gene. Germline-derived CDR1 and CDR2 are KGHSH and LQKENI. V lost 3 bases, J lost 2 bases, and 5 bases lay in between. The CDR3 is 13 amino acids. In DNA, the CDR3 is TGTGCCAGCTCACCCGGGGGCAATCAGCCCCAGCATTTT. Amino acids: CASSPGGNQPQHF.

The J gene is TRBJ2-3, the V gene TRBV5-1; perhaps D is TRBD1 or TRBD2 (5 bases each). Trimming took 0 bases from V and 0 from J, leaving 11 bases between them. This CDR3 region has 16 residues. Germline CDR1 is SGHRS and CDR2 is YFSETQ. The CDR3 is CASSLAEGPSTDTQYF. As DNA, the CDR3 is TGCGCCAGCAGCTTGGCCGAGGGACCTAGCACAGATACGCAGTATTTT.

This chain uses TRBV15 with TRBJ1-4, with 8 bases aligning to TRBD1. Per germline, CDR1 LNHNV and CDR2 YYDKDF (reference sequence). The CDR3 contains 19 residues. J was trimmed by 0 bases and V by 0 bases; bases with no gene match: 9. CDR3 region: CATSREQGQGLTTNEKLFF. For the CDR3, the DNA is TGTGCCACCAGCAGAGAACAAGGACAGGGCCTTACAACTAATGAAAAACTGTTTTTT.

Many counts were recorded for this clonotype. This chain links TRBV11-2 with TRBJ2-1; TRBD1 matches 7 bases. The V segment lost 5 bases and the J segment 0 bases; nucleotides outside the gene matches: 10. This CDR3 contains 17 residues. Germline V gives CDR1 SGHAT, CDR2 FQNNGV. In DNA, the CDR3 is TGTGCCAGCAGCGAAAGCCTCGACAGGGTCTCCTACAATGAGCAGTTCTTC. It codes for CASSESLDRVSYNEQFF.

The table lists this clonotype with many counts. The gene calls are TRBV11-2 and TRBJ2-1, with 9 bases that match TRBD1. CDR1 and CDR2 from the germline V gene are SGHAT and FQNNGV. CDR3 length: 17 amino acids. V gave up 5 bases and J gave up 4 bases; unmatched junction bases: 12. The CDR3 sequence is CASSQLSQGQGYNEQFF. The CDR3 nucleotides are TGTGCCAGCAGCCAACTGAGTCAGGGACAGGGATACAATGAGCAGTTCTTC.

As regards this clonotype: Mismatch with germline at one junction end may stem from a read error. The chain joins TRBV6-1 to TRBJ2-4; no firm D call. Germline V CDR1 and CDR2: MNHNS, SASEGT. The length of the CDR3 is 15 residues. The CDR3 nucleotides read TGTGCCAGCAGTCCATCCCGGATAGCCAAAGACATTCAGTACTTC. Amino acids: CASSPSRIAKDIQYF.

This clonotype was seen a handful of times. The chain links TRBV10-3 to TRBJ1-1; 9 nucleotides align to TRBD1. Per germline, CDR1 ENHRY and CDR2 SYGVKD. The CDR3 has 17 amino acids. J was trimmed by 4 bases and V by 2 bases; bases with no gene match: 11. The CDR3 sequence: CAISERGDRAQGTEAFF. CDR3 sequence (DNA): TGTGCCATCAGTGAGCGCGGGGACAGGGCCCAGGGCACTGAAGCTTTCTTT.

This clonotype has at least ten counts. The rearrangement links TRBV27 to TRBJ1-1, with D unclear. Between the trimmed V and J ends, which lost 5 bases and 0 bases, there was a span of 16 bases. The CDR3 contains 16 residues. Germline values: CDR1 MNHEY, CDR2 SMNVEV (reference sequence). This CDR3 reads CASSKGFSFMNTEAFF. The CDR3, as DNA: TGTGCCAGCAGTAAAGGGTTTTCGTTCATGAACACTGAAGCTTTCTTT.

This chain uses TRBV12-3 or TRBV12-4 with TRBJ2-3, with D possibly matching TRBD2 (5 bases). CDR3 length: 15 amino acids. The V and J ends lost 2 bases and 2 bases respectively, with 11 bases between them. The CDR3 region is CASSLRSGDTDTQYF. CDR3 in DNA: TGTGCCAGCAGTTTACGGAGCGGAGACACAGATACGCAGTATTTT.

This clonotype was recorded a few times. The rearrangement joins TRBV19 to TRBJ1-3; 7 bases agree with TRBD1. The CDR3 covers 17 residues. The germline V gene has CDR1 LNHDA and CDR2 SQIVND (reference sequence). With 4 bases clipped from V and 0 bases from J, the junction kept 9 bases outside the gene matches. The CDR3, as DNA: TGTGCCAGTAGTACAATCACAGGGGCCAGCTCTGGAAACACCATATATTTT. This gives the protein CASSTITGASSGNTIYF.

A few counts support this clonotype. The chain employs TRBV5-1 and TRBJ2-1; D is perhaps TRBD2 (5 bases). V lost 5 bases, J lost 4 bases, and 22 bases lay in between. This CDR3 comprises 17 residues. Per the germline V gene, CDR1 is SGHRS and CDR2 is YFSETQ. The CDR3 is CASSFSTTSGVYNEQFF. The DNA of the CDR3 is TGCGCCAGCAGTTTTTCGACTACAAGCGGAGTATACAATGAGCAGTTCTTC.

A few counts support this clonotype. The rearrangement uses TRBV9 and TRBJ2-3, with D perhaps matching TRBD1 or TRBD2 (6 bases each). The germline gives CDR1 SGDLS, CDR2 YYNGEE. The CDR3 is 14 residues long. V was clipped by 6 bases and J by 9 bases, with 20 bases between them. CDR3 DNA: TGTGCCAGCACCCCGGAGGGGGACCGACAGACGCAGTATTTT. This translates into CASTPEGDRQTQYF.

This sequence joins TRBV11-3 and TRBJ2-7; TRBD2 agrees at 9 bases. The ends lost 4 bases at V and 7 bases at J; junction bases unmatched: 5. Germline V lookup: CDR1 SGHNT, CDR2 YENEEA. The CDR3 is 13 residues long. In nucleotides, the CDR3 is TGTGCCAGCAGCTATAGCGGGAGCCGGGAGCAGTACTTC. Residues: CASSYSGSREQYF. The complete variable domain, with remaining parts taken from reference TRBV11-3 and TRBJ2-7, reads EAGVVQSPRYKIIEKKQPVAFWCNPISGHNTLYWYLQNLGQGPELLIRYENEEAVDDSQLPKDRFSAERLKGVDSTLKIQPAELGDSAVYLCASSYSGSREQYFGPGTRLTVT.

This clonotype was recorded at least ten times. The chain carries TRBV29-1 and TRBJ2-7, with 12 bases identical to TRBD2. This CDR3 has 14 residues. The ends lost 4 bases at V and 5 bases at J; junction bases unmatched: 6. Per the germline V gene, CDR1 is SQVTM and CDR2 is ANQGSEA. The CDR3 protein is CSVVTSGSIDEQYF. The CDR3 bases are TGCAGCGTTGTGACTAGCGGGAGCATCGACGAGCAGTACTTC.